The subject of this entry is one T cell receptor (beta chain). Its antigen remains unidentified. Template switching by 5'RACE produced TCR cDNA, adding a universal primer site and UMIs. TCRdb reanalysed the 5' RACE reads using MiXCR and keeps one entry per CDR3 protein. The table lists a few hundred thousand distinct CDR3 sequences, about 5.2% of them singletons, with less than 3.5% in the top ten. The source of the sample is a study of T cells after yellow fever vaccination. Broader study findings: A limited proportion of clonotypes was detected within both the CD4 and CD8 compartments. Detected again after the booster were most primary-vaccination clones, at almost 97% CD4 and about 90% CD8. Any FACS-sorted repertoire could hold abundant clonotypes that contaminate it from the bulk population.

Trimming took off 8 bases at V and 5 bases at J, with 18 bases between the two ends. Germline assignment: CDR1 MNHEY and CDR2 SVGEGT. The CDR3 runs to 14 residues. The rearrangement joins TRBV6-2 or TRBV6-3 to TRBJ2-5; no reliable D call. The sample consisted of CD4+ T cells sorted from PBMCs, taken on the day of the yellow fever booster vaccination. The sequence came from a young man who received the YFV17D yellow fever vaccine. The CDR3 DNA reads TGTGCCAGCCGCAGAGTTTTGGGTTGGGAGACCCAGTACTTC. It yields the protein CASRRVLGWETQYF.